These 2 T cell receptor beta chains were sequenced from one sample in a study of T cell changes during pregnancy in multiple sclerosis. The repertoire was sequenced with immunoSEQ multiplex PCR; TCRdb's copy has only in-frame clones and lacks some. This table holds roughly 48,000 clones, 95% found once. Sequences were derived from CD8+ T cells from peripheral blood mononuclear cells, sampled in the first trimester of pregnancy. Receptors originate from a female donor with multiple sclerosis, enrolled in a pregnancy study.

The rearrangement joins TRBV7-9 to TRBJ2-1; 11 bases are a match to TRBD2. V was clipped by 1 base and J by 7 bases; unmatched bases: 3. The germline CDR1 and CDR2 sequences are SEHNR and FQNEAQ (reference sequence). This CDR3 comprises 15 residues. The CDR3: CASSLGASGRNEQFF. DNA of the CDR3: TGTGCCAGCAGCTTAGGGGCTAGCGGGAGGAATGAGCAGTTCTTC.

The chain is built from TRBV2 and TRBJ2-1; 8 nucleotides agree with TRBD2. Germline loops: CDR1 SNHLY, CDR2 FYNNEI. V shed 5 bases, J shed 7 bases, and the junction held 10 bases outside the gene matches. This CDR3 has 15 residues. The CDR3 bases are TGTGCCAGCAGTCCAACACTGGGACTAGGGAATGAGCAGTTCTTC. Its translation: CASSPTLGLGNEQFF.